The TCR beta chain under discussion was sequenced for a study of T cell responses to AZD1222 COVID-19 vaccine. The length of the CDR3 is 14 residues. Germline assignment: CDR1 KGHSH and CDR2 LQKENI. V was clipped by 3 bases and J by 2 bases, with 10 bases between them. This table comes from immunoSEQ multiplex PCR, and its TCRdb copy is limited to in-frame clones, with some not included. The table records 150,000 or so clones, more than 85% of them present only once. This sample comprised peripheral blood, obtained on day 0 of AZD1222 vaccination. The clonotype originates from an adult in good health. The J gene is TRBJ1-1, the V gene TRBV18; possible D gene TRBD1, 6 bases. CDR3 DNA: TGTGCCAGCTCACCGTGGACAGAAAACACTGAAGCTTTCTTT. Amino acid sequence: CASSPWTENTEAFF.